This T cell receptor beta chain comes out of a study of cytomegalovirus exposure and HLA in healthy donors. About the research overall: Approximately 190 million T cells yielded 100 million to 130 million unique TCR beta sequences, as an earlier analysis found. Among 350 to 500 genotyped donors, around 82% fell in the Caucasian-associated ancestry cluster.

Study-level points and caveats: A later analysis associated 15,000 to 20,000 TCR beta sequences with HLA alleles at a 0.05 false discovery rate. Near-uniform donor sequencing depth was presumed by presence/absence analyses.

PCR employed 60 Vbeta and 13 Jbeta primers. Sequenced by immunoSEQ multiplex PCR; TCRdb stores in-frame clones only, minus some. The sample yields approximately 160,000 clones, 65% to 80% seen once. As regards this clone: Its antigen remains unknown.

The V gene end was trimmed by 5 bases and the J gene end by 2 bases; junction bases not matched to a gene: 9. The CDR3 consists of 16 residues. The germline gives CDR1 SGHNT, CDR2 YENEEA. The chain combines TRBV11-3 with TRBJ2-7; 10 nucleotides match TRBD1. Material for sequencing was PBMCs. The clonotype comes from a man younger than 35 in good health and CMV-seropositive. The CDR3 bases are TGTGCCAGCAGCATGGGCTCCGGGACAGGGGCCTACGAGCAGTACGTC. The encoded protein is CASSMGSGTGAYEQYV.